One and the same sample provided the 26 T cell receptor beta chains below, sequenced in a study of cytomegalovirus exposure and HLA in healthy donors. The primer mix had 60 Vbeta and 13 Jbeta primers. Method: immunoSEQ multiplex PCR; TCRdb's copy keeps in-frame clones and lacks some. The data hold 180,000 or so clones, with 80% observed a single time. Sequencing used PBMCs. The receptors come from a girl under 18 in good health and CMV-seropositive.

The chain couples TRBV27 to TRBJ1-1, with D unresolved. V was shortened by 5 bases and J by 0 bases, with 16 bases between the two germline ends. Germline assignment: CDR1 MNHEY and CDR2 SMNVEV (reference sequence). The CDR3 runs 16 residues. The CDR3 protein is CASSLNPDRVNTEAFF. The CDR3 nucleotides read TGTGCCAGCAGTCTCAACCCCGATCGGGTGAACACTGAAGCTTTCTTT.

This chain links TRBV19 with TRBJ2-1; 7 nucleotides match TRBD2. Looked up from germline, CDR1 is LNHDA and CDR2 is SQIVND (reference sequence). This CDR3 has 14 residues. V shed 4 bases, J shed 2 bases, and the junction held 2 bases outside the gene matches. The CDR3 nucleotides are TGTGCCAGTAGTAGCGGGAGCCCCTACAATGAGCAGTTCTTC. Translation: CASSSGSPYNEQFF.

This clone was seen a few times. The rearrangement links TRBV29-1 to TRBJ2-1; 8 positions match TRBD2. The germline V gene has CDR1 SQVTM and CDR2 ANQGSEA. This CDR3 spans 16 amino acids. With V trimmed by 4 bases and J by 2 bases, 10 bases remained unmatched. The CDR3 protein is CSVVGASGLTYNEQFF. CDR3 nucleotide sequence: TGCAGCGTTGTTGGGGCTAGCGGGTTGACCTACAATGAGCAGTTCTTC.

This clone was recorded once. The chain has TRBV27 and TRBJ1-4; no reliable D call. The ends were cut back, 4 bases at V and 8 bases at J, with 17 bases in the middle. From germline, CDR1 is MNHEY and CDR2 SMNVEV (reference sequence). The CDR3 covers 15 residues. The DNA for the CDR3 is TGTGCCAGCAGTTCGACTGACCCGGAAAGGGAAAAACTGTTTTTT. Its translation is CASSSTDPEREKLFF.

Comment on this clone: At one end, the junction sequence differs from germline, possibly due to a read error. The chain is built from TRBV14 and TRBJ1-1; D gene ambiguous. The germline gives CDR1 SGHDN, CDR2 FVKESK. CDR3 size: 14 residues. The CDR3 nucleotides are TGTGCCAGCAGCAAAGACGGCGGTGCCACTGAAGCTTTCTTT. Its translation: CASSKDGGATEAFF. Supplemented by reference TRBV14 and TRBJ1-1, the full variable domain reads EAGVTQFPSHSVIEKGQTVTLRCDPISGHDNLYWYRRVMGKEIKFLLHFVKESKQDESGMPNNRFLAERTGGTYSTLKVQPAELEDSGVYFCASSKDGGATEAFFGQGTRLTVV.

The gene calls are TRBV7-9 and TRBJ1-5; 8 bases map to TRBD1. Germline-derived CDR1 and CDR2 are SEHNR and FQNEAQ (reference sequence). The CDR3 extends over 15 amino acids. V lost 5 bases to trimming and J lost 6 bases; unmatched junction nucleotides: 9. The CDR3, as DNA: TGTGCCAGCAGCCTGGACAGGGTACTAGGTCAGCCCCAGCATTTT. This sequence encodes CASSLDRVLGQPQHF.

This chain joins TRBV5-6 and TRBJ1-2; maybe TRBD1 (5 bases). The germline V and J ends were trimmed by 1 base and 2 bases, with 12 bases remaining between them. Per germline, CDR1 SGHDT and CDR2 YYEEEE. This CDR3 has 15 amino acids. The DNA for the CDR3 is TGTGCCAGCAGCTTGCGACAGACAATCAACTATGGCTACACCTTC. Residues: CASSLRQTINYGYTF.

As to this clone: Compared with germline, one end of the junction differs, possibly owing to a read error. CDR3 nucleotide sequence: TGTGCCAGCAGCTACTACAGGGGGCTAGGCGGGGAGCTGTTTTTT. Translation gives CASSYYRGLGGELFF. The chain joins TRBV6-5 to TRBJ2-2; 9 bases are a match to TRBD1. This CDR3 has 15 amino acids. In germline, CDR1 is MNHEY, CDR2 SVGAGI.

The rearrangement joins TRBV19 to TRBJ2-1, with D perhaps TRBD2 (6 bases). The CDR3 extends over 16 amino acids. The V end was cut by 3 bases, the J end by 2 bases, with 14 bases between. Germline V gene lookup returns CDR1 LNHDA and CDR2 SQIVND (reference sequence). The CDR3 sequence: CASSISAQRAYNEQFF. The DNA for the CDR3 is TGTGCCAGTAGTATCTCTGCCCAGCGGGCCTACAATGAGCAGTTCTTC.

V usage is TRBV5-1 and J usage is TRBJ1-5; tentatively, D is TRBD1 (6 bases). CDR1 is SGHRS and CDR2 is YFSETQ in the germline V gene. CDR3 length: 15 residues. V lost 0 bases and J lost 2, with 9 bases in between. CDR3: CASSLEGGGNQPQHF. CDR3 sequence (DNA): TGCGCCAGCAGCTTGGAGGGGGGGGGCAATCAGCCCCAGCATTTT.

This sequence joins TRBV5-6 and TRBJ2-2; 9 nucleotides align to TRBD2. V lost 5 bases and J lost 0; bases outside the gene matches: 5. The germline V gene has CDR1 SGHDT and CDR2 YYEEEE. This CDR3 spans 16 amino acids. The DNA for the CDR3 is TGTGCCAGCAGACGATTAGCGGGGGCGAACACCGGGGAGCTGTTTTTT. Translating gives CASRRLAGANTGELFF.

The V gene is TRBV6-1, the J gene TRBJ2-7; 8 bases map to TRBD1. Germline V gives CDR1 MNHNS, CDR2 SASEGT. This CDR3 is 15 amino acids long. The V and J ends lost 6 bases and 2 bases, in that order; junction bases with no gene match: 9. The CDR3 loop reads CASRPQTGVTYEQYF. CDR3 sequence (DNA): TGTGCCAGCAGACCGCAGACAGGGGTCACCTACGAGCAGTACTTC.

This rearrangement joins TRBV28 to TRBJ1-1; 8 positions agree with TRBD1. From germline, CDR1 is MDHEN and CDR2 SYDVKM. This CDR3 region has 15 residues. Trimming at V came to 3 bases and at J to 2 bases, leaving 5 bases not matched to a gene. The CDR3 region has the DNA TGTGCCAGCAGTTTGGGGGACAGGTTTAACACTGAAGCTTTCTTT. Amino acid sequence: CASSLGDRFNTEAFF.

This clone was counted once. DNA of the CDR3: TGTGCCAGCTCACCGGCGAGGGGACGAAAGGGGGAAGCGGGAGTTTCGTACGAGCAGTACTTC. Translation: CASSPARGRKGEAGVSYEQYF. The chain combines TRBV18 with TRBJ2-7, with 8 bases identical to TRBD2. V shed 3 bases, J shed 4 bases, and the junction held 26 bases outside the gene matches. In germline, CDR1 is KGHSH, CDR2 LQKENI. This CDR3 spans 21 amino acids.

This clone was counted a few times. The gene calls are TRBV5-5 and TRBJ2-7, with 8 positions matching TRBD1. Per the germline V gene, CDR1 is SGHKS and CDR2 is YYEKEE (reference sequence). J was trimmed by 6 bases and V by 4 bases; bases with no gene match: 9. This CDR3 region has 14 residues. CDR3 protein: CASSPDRARLEQYF. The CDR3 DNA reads TGTGCCAGCAGCCCGGACAGGGCTCGACTCGAGCAGTACTTC.

CDR3 in DNA: TGTGCCAGCAGTCCCCGGGAGGGATATATGGGTGGCTACACCTTC. Translated: CASSPREGYMGGYTF. The gene calls are TRBV27 and TRBJ1-2; D gene ambiguous. The CDR3 contains 15 residues. Per germline, CDR1 MNHEY and CDR2 SMNVEV (reference sequence). V lost 5 bases, J lost 7 bases, and 20 bases lay in between.

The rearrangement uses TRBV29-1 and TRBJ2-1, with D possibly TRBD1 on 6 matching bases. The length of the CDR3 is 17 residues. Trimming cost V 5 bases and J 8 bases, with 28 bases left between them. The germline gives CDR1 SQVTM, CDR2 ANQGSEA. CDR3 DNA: TGCAGCGTTAACCGAAGGGGGTGGACCCCCAGTGTCTATGAGCAGTTCTTC. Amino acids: CSVNRRGWTPSVYEQFF.

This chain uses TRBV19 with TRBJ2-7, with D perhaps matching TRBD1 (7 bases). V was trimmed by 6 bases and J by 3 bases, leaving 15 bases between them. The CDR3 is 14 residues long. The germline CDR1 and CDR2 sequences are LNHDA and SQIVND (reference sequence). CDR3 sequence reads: CASSRETGLYEQYF. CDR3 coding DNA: TGTGCCAGTAGCCGGGAGACAGGGCTCTACGAGCAGTACTTC.

The CDR3: CASSQDSSGRPPYF. CDR3 sequence (DNA): TGTGCCAGCAGCCAAGATTCTAGCGGGAGACCCCCTTACTTC. The J gene is TRBJ2-5, the V gene TRBV14, with TRBD2 identical over 10 bases. V shed 0 bases and J 14 bases; nucleotides not matched to a gene: 9. CDR1 and CDR2 from the germline V gene are SGHDN and FVKESK. The CDR3 extends over 14 amino acids. The full variable domain, in which reference TRBV14 and TRBJ2-5 provide the parts outside the CDR3, is EAGVTQFPSHSVIEKGQTVTLRCDPISGHDNLYWYRRVMGKEIKFLLHFVKESKQDESGMPNNRFLAERTGGTYSTLKVQPAELEDSGVYFCASSQDSSGRPPYFGPGTRLLVL.

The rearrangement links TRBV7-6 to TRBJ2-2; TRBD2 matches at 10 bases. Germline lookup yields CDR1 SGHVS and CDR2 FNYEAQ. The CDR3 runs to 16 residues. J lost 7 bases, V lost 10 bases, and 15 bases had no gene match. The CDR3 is CATGLAGGFPVGELFF. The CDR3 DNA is TGTGCCACCGGATTAGCGGGAGGCTTCCCTGTCGGGGAGCTGTTTTTT.

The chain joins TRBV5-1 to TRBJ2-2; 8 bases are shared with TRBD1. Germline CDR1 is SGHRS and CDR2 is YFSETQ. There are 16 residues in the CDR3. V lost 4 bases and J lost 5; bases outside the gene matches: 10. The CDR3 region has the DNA TGCGCCAGCAGCCCACTCCAGGGGGCGACGACCGGGGAGCTGTTTTTT. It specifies CASSPLQGATTGELFF.

CDR3 amino acids: CASGLTRGASGRAYNEQFF. DNA of the CDR3: TGTGCTAGTGGTTTGACACGGGGGGCTAGCGGGAGGGCTTACAATGAGCAGTTCTTC. The chain links TRBV12-5 to TRBJ2-1; 12 nucleotides agree with TRBD2. This CDR3 contains 19 residues. Germline trimming cut 2 bases from V and 4 bases from J; bases unmatched to any gene: 12. Germline CDR1 is LGHNT and CDR2 is FRNRAP.

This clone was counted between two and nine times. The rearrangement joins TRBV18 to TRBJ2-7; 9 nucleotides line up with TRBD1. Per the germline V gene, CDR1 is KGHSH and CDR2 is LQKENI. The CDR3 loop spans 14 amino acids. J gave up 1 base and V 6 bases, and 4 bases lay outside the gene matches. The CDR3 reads CASSTGTGSYEQYF. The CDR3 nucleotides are TGTGCCAGCTCTACCGGGACAGGGTCCTACGAGCAGTACTTC. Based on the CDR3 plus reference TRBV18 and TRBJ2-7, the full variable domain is NAGVMQNPRHLVRRRGQEARLRCSPMKGHSHVYWYRQLPEEGLKFMVYLQKENIIDESGMPKERFSAEFPKEGPSILRIQQVVRGDSAAYFCASSTGTGSYEQYFGPGTRLTVT.

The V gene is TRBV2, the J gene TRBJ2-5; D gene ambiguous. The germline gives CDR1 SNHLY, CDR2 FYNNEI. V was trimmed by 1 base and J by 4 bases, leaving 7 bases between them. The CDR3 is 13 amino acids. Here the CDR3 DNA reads TGTGCCAGCAGTGAAGTTACGGGAGAGACCCAGTACTTC. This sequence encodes CASSEVTGETQYF.

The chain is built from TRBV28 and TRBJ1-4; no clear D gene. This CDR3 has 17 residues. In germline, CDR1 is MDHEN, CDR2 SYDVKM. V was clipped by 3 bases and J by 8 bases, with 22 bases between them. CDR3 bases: TGTGCCAGCAGTTTTAAGAGATCCGGGTTAGAGGGAGAAAAACTGTTTTTT. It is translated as CASSFKRSGLEGEKLFF.

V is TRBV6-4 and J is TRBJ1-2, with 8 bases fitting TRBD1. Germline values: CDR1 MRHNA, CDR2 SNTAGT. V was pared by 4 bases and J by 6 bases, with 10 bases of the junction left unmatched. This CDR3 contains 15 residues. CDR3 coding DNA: TGTGCCAGCAGTGCCACCCCCGGGACAGGAAATGGCTACACCTTC. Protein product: CASSATPGTGNGYTF.